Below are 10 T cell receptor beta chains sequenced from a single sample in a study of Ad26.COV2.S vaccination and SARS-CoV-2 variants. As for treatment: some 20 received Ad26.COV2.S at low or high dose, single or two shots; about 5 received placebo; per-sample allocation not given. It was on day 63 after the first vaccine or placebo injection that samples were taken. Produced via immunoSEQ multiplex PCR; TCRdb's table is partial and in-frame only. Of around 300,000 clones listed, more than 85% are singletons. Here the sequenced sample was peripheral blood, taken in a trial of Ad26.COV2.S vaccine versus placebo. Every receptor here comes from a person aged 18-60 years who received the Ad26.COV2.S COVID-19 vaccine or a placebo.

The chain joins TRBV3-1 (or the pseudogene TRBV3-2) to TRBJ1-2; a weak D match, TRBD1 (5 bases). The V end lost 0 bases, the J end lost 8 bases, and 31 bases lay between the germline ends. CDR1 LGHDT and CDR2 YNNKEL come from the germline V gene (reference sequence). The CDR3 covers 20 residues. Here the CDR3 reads CASSQDRSRTRRTLWGGYTF. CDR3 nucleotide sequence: TGTGCCAGCAGCCAAGATAGGTCCAGGACTCGACGGACCCTATGGGGCGGCTACACCTTC.

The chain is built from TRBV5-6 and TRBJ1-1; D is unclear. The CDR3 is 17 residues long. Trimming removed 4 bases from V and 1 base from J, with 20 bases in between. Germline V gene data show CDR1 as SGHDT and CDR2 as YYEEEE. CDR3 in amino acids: CASSTTGGRTTNTEAFF. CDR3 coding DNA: TGTGCCAGCAGCACCACGGGAGGCAGGACCACGAACACTGAAGCTTTCTTT.

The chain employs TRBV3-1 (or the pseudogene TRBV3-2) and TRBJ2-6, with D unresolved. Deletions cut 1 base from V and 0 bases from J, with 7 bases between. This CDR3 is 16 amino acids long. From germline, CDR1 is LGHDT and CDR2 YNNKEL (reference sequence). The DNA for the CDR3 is TGTGCCAGCAGCCAAGGGACGGACTCTGGGGCCAACGTCCTGACTTTC. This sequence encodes CASSQGTDSGANVLTF.

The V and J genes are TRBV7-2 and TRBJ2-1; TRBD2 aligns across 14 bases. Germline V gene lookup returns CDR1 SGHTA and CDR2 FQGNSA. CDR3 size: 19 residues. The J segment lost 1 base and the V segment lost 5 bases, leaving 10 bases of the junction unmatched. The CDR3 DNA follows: TGTGCCAGCAGCCCCGGACTAGCGGGGGGATCCGGGTCCTACAATGAGCAGTTCTTC. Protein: CASSPGLAGGSGSYNEQFF.

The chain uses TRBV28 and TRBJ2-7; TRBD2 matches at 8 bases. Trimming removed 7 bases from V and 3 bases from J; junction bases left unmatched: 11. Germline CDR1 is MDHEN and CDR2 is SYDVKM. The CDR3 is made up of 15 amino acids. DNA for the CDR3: TGTGCCAGCATTTCGCAAGGACTAGCAGGCTACGAGCAGTACTTC. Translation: CASISQGLAGYEQYF.

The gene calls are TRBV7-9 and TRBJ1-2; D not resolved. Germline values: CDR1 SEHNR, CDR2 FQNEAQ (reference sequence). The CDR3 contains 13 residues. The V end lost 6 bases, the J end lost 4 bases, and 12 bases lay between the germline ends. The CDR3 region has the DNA TGTGCCAGCAGTCCCACGGGGAGCTATGGCTACACCTTC. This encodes CASSPTGSYGYTF.

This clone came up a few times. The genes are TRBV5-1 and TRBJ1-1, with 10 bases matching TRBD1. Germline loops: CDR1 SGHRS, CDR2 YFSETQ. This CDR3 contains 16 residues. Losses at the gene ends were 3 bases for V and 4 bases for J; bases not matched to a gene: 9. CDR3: CASSSGTGVGGTEAFF. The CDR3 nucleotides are TGCGCCAGCAGCTCCGGGACAGGGGTTGGGGGCACTGAAGCTTTCTTT.

CDR3 region: CASSSPSGPTDTQYF. The CDR3 DNA reads as TGTGCCAGCAGCTCCCCAAGTGGACCCACAGATACGCAGTATTTT. V usage is TRBV7-9 and J usage is TRBJ2-3; no clear D gene. Trimming took 4 bases from V and 2 from J, leaving 13 bases between them. The CDR3 runs 15 residues. Germline V gene sequence: CDR1 SEHNR, CDR2 FQNEAQ (reference sequence).

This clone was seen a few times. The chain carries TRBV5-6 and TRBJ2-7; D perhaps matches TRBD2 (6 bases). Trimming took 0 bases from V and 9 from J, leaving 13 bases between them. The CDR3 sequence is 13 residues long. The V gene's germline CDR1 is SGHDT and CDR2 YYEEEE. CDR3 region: CASSLGVAAGQYF. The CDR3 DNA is TGTGCCAGCAGCTTGGGGGTAGCGGCGGGGCAGTACTTC.

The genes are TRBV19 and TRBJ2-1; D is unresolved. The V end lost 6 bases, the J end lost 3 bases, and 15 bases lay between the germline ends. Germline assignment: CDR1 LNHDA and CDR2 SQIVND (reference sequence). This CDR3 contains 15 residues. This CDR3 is CASSPNPQIYNEQFF. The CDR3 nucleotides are TGTGCCAGTAGCCCCAATCCACAGATCTACAATGAGCAGTTCTTC.